The present T cell receptor beta chain was sequenced within a study of T-cell reconstitution after alpha-beta-depleted transplantation in children (dated by TCRdb to the mid-2010s). In the study overall: The study quantitatively tracked T-cell immune reconstitution after TCRalphabeta/CD19-depleted allogeneic hematopoietic cell transplantation in children using TCR repertoire profiling.

Looking up the germline V gene yields CDR1 SGHTA and CDR2 FQGNSA. Including cysteine and phenylalanine, the CDR3 has 16 amino acids. The retained sequence is limited to the CDR3, 48 bases, with the frame set at the first base. V is pared back by 2 bases and J by 5 bases, with 16 bases lying between the germline termini. The library was obtained by PCR. The instrument was an Illumina HiSeq 2500. TCR libraries were prepared with molecular barcoding, using unique molecular identifiers to normalize TCRbeta repertoire quantification. The public reads were run again by TCRdb, first through fastp at Q25 and then through MiXCR, and only productive beta chains were kept. Under each unique CDR3 protein, matching rows form one entry showing the most common genes and DNA. Recorded for this sample are roughly 500,000 distinct CDR3 sequences; approximately 12% of them occurred a single time. The ten top clones hold more than 5.5% of the sample.

This clonotype was recorded a few times. Which antigen it targets is not known. There are no base qualities to consult, and no much larger clone falls within one base. This chain is built from TRBV7-2 and TRBJ1-5, and the D gene may be TRBD1, 5 bases matching. This receptor was taken from a human donor who donated a stem cell graft to a child with combined immunodeficiency. The material sequenced was PBMCs from the stem cell graft donor, taken from the stem cell graft. CDR3 region: CASSLRGSEGYQPQHF. The DNA sequence is given as TGTGCCAGCAGCTTACGGGGCTCCGAGGGCTATCAGCCCCAGCATTTT.